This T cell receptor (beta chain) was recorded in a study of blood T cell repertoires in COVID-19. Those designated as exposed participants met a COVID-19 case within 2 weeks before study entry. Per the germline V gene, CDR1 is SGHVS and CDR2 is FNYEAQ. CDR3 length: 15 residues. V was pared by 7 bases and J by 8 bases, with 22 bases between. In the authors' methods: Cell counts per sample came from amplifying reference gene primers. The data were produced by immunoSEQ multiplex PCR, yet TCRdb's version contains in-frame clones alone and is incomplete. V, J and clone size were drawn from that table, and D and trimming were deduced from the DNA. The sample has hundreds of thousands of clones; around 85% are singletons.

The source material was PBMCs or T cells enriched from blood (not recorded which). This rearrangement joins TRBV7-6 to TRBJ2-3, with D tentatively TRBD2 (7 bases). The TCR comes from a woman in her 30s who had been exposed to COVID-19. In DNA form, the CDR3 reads TGTGCCAGCAACCCGGGGCGGGGGCCGGGGGGTACGCAGTATTTT. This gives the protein CASNPGRGPGGTQYF.